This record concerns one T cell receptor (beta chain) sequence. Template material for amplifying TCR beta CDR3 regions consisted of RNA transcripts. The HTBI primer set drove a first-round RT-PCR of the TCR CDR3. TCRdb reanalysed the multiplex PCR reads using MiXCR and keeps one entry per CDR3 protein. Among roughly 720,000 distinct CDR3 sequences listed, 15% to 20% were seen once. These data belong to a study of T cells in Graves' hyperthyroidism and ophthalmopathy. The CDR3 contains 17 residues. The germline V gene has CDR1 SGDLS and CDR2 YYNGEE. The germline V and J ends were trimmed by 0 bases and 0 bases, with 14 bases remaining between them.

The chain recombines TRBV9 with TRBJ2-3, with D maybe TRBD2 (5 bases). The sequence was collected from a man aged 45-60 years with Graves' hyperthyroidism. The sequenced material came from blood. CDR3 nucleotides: TGTGCCAGCAGCGTAGTGCAGAGCGGCAAAAGCACAGATACGCAGTATTTT. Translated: CASSVVQSGKSTDTQYF.